Each of the 27 T cell receptor beta chains below was sequenced from the same sample in a study of PD-L1 blockade in urothelial cancer. The method was immunoSEQ multiplex PCR; TCRdb's version includes in-frame clones alone and lacks a portion of them. The table includes under 25,000 clones, over 75% detected once. Time point described: peripheral blood 6 weeks after treatment start. Sample: PBMCs, taken around atezolizumab (anti-PD-L1) treatment. The receptors shown here come from a man aged 45-60 years with urothelial cancer.

The V and J genes are TRBV5-1 and TRBJ2-2, with TRBD1 as a possible D gene (6 bases). CDR3 size: 17 residues. Germline V gene sequence: CDR1 SGHRS, CDR2 YFSETQ. V lost 4 bases and J lost 1, with 17 bases in between. The DNA of the CDR3 is TGCGCCAGCAGCCCGCGGATTGGGGGCGTGAACACCGGGGAGCTGTTTTTT. This encodes CASSPRIGGVNTGELFF. Variable domain in full (rest from reference TRBV5-1 and TRBJ2-2): KAGVTQTPRYLIKTRGQQVTLSCSPISGHRSVSWYQQTPGQGLQFLFEYFSETQRNKGNFPGRFSGRQFSNSRSEMNVSTLELGDSALYLCASSPRIGGVNTGELFFGEGSRLTVL.

This clone was detected only once. The gene calls are TRBV7-2 and TRBJ1-1; possibly TRBD1 for D (6 bases). The CDR3 length is 14 residues. In germline, CDR1 is SGHTA, CDR2 FQGNSA. V lost 1 base, J lost 10 bases, and 16 bases lay in between. CDR3 sequence (DNA): TGTGCCAGCAGCTTAGGACAGGTTTGGACAAGAGCTTTCTTT. This encodes CASSLGQVWTRAFF.

The chain carries TRBV5-6 and TRBJ2-7; 8 bases agree with TRBD2. Germline CDR1 is SGHDT and CDR2 is YYEEEE. The ends lost 7 bases at V and 2 bases at J; junction bases unmatched: 11. The CDR3 is 15 residues long. This CDR3 reads CASQHYTGLAYEQYF. In nucleotides, the CDR3 is TGTGCCAGCCAACATTATACGGGACTAGCCTACGAGCAGTACTTC. Based on the CDR3 plus reference TRBV5-6 and TRBJ2-7, the full variable domain is DAGVTQSPTHLIKTRGQQVTLRCSPKSGHDTVSWYQQALGQGPQFIFQYYEEEERQRGNFPDRFSGHQFPNYSSELNVNALLLGDSALYLCASQHYTGLAYEQYFGPGTRLTVT.

This clone was counted a few times. The genes are TRBV7-8 and TRBJ2-1; the D gene is possibly TRBD1 (6 bases). The CDR3 extends over 13 amino acids. Trimming left V 5 bases short and J 6 bases short, with 11 bases between. The germline V gene has CDR1 SGHVS and CDR2 FQNEAQ. Written as DNA, the CDR3 is TGTGCCAGCAGCGTACAGGGTAGCAATGAGCAGTTCTTC. As protein: CASSVQGSNEQFF. The variable domain in full, with the rest retrieved from reference TRBV7-8 and TRBJ2-1, is GAGVSQSPRYKVAKRGQDVALRCDPISGHVSLFWYQQALGQGPEFLTYFQNEAQLDKSGLPSDRFFAERPEGSVSTLKIQRTQQEDSAVYLCASSVQGSNEQFFGPGTRLTVL.

V gene TRBV7-9 combines with J gene TRBJ1-1; 7 nucleotides line up with TRBD1. CDR3 length equals 14 residues. CDR1 and CDR2 from the germline V gene are SEHNR and FQNEAQ (reference sequence). The V segment lost 5 bases and the J segment 2 bases; nucleotides outside the gene matches: 5. The CDR3 loop reads CASSAGQYNTEAFF. CDR3 nucleotide sequence: TGTGCCAGCAGCGCGGGACAGTACAACACTGAAGCTTTCTTT.

This chain uses TRBV5-1 with TRBJ1-1; D gene unclear. Germline-derived CDR1 and CDR2 are SGHRS and YFSETQ. V lost 0 bases, J lost 10 bases, and 10 bases lay in between. The CDR3 has 12 amino acids. The DNA of the CDR3 is TGCGCCAGCAGCTTGGACCTCACGGGAGCTTTCTTT. As protein: CASSLDLTGAFF.

The chain recombines TRBV27 with TRBJ1-5, with D uncertain. This CDR3 contains 11 residues. Deletions cut 6 bases from V and 3 bases from J, with 3 bases between. Germline V gene data show CDR1 as MNHEY and CDR2 as SMNVEV (reference sequence). The chain's CDR3 is CASSHNQPQHF. CDR3 DNA: TGTGCCAGCAGCCACAATCAGCCCCAGCATTTT.

The genes are TRBV11-1 and TRBJ1-4; possible D gene TRBD1, 6 bases. V was shortened by 5 bases and J by 0 bases, with 16 bases between the two germline ends. The CDR3 consists of 17 residues. CDR1 and CDR2 from the germline V gene are SGHAT and FQDESV (reference sequence). CDR3 protein: CASSPGTLLATNEKLFF. Here the CDR3 DNA reads TGTGCCAGCAGCCCTGGGACACTCCTTGCAACTAATGAAAAACTGTTTTTT.

The table lists this clone with a few counts. V gene TRBV6-1 combines with J gene TRBJ1-5, with D possibly TRBD1 on 5 matching bases. Trimming pared 6 bases from V and 0 bases from J, leaving 9 bases between. The CDR3 sequence is 14 residues long. Germline V lookup: CDR1 MNHNS, CDR2 SASEGT. CDR3 in amino acids: CASSGGYSNQPQHF. The CDR3 coding sequence is TGTGCCAGCAGCGGGGGATATAGCAATCAGCCCCAGCATTTT.

A few counts support this clone. The chain has TRBV5-1 and TRBJ1-1, with D perhaps matching TRBD1 (6 bases). The CDR3 length is 15 residues. Trimming left V 1 base short and J 7 bases short, with 17 bases between. Germline lookup yields CDR1 SGHRS and CDR2 YFSETQ. DNA for the CDR3: TGCGCCAGCAGCTTGTTTACTGCAGGGGATAATGAAGCTTTCTTT. Translation: CASSLFTAGDNEAFF.

The chain couples TRBV29-1 to TRBJ1-2, with 11 bases fitting TRBD1. This CDR3 comprises 13 residues. Germline V gene lookup returns CDR1 SQVTM and CDR2 ANQGSEA. J gave up 5 bases and V 4 bases, and 3 bases lay outside the gene matches. This CDR3 reads CSVGTGGKYGYTF. DNA of the CDR3: TGCAGCGTTGGGACAGGGGGCAAGTATGGCTACACCTTC.

The V and J genes are TRBV18 and TRBJ2-3; possible D gene TRBD2, 5 bases. Between the trimmed V and J ends, which lost 0 bases and 0 bases, there was a span of 10 bases. The germline gives CDR1 KGHSH, CDR2 LQKENI. This CDR3 is 16 amino acids long. Here the CDR3 reads CASSPPGGHSTDTQYF. CDR3 DNA: TGTGCCAGCTCACCACCGGGCGGGCATAGCACAGATACGCAGTATTTT.

This chain joins TRBV10-2 and TRBJ1-2; no reliable D call. Germline-derived CDR1 and CDR2 are WSHSY and SAAADI. The ends were cut back, 3 bases at V and 1 base at J, with 12 bases in the middle. CDR3 length equals 15 residues. The CDR3 reads CASSDGELVNYGYTF. As DNA, the CDR3 is TGCGCCAGCAGTGATGGGGAGTTAGTTAACTATGGCTACACCTTC.

This chain links TRBV5-1 with TRBJ2-5; no firm D call. Germline CDR1 is SGHRS and CDR2 is YFSETQ. The CDR3 totals 12 residues. Trimming stripped 6 bases from V and 2 bases from J, with 8 bases between. CDR3 in DNA: TGCGCCAGCACCGGAGATCAAGAGACCCAGTACTTC. This sequence encodes CASTGDQETQYF. Filled out from reference TRBV5-1 and TRBJ2-5, the complete variable domain reads KAGVTQTPRYLIKTRGQQVTLSCSPISGHRSVSWYQQTPGQGLQFLFEYFSETQRNKGNFPGRFSGRQFSNSRSEMNVSTLELGDSALYLCASTGDQETQYFGPGTRLLVL.

This rearrangement joins TRBV27 to TRBJ2-7, with a weak D call TRBD1 (6 bases). V was trimmed by 0 bases and J by 0 bases, leaving 9 bases between them. CDR1 is MNHEY and CDR2 is SMNVEV in the germline V gene (reference sequence). This CDR3 contains 15 residues. The CDR3 reads CASSLSIGGSYEQYF. The CDR3 DNA is TGTGCCAGCAGTTTATCGATAGGGGGCTCCTACGAGCAGTACTTC.

CDR3 region: CAISEPGQGTYEQYV. The CDR3 bases are TGTGCCATCAGTGAGCCGGGACAGGGGACCTACGAGCAGTACGTC. This chain links TRBV10-3 with TRBJ2-7; TRBD1 aligns across 10 bases. CDR1 and CDR2 (germline): ENHRY, SYGVKD. The CDR3 is 15 residues long. After removal of 2 bases from V and 2 bases from J, the junction contained 3 bases not matched to a gene.

The V call is TRBV4-2, the J call TRBJ2-2; 7 bases agree with TRBD1. Germline CDR1 and CDR2: LGHNA and YNFKEQ. Germline trimming cut 1 base from V and 6 bases from J; bases unmatched to any gene: 8. The CDR3 length is 16 residues. The CDR3 loop is CASSQGPGQDAGELFF. The CDR3 region has the DNA TGTGCCAGCAGCCAAGGTCCTGGACAGGACGCCGGGGAGCTGTTTTTT.

This chain uses TRBV18 with TRBJ2-1; 11 bases match TRBD2. CDR1 is KGHSH, CDR2 LQKENI, per germline. This CDR3 spans 15 amino acids. The J segment lost 7 bases and the V segment lost 3 bases, leaving 5 bases of the junction unmatched. In DNA form, the CDR3 reads TGTGCCAGCTCACCCCTAGCGGGGGGCTTGAATGAGCAGTTCTTC. It translates to CASSPLAGGLNEQFF.

This chain links TRBV5-1 with TRBJ1-1; 10 bases fit TRBD1. Trimming removed 0 bases from V and 0 bases from J; junction bases left unmatched: 2. Germline assignment: CDR1 SGHRS and CDR2 YFSETQ. This CDR3 region has 16 residues. The CDR3 reads CASSLGGQGLNTEAFF. CDR3 coding DNA: TGCGCCAGCAGCTTGGGGGGACAGGGGCTGAACACTGAAGCTTTCTTT.

The sample holds one count of this clone. The chain combines TRBV15 with TRBJ2-1; TRBD2 matches 9 bases. Germline CDR1 is LNHNV and CDR2 is YYDKDF (reference sequence). V lost 0 bases to trimming and J lost 6 bases; unmatched junction nucleotides: 3. The CDR3 has 15 amino acids. This chain's CDR3 is CATSRDRGRANEQFF. The DNA of the CDR3 is TGTGCCACCAGCAGAGATCGCGGGAGGGCCAATGAGCAGTTCTTC.

In its sample, this clone was seen once. CDR3: CASSGQTGLTGELFF. For the CDR3, the DNA is TGTGCCAGCAGTGGTCAGACAGGGTTAACCGGGGAGCTGTTTTTT. The V gene is TRBV28, the J gene TRBJ2-2, with 7 bases identical to TRBD1. Trimming at V came to 5 bases and at J to 5 bases, leaving 8 bases not matched to a gene. CDR3 length: 15 residues. Germline CDR1 reads MDHEN; CDR2 reads SYDVKM.

V and J are TRBV7-2 and TRBJ1-3; D is unclear. The CDR3 extends over 16 amino acids. Deletions cut 1 base from V and 0 bases from J, with 10 bases between. In germline, CDR1 is SGHTA, CDR2 FQGNSA. Written as DNA, the CDR3 is TGTGCCAGCAGCTTAGGAGTTGGACTCTCTGGAAACACCATATATTTT. Its protein is CASSLGVGLSGNTIYF.

This clone was recorded once. CDR3: CASSKRRGEGETQYF. In nucleotides, the CDR3 is TGTGCCAGCAGCAAACGGCGGGGGGAGGGGGAGACCCAGTACTTC. The rearrangement links TRBV9 to TRBJ2-5, with TRBD2 identical over 8 bases. Germline trimming cut 4 bases from V and 5 bases from J; bases unmatched to any gene: 10. Germline-derived CDR1 and CDR2 are SGDLS and YYNGEE. The CDR3 has 15 residues.

This clone was seen a single time. The J gene is TRBJ2-2, the V gene TRBV2; possible D gene TRBD1, 6 bases. V was pared by 7 bases and J by 6 bases, with 15 bases between. The CDR3 contains 14 residues. CDR1 and CDR2 from the germline V gene are SNHLY and FYNNEI. The CDR3 bases are TGTGCCAGCACCCTAAAACGGACAGCCGGGGAGCTGTTTTTT. Translated, it gives CASTLKRTAGELFF. Drawing the rest from reference TRBV2 and TRBJ2-2, the complete variable domain is EPEVTQTPSHQVTQMGQEVILRCVPISNHLYFYWYRQILGQKVEFLVSFYNNEISEKSEIFDDQFSVERPDGSNFTLKIRSTKLEDSAMYFCASTLKRTAGELFFGEGSRLTVL.

This chain uses TRBV11-2 with TRBJ1-5; a possible D gene is TRBD1 (5 bases). The germline V gene encodes CDR1 SGHAT and CDR2 FQNNGV. V lost 0 bases, J lost 7 bases, and 13 bases lay in between. The CDR3 is 15 residues long. The CDR3 nucleotides are TGTGCCAGCAGCTTAGATGAGAAGGGGAGGCAGCCCCAGCATTTT. This sequence encodes CASSLDEKGRQPQHF.

V and J are TRBV7-9 and TRBJ2-7; weak D call: TRBD2 (6 bases). From germline, CDR1 is SEHNR and CDR2 FQNEAQ (reference sequence). Trimming shortened V by 6 bases and J by 7 bases, and 22 bases separated the two germline ends. The CDR3 contains 15 residues. CDR3 in amino acids: CASSQPALARYEQYF. The CDR3, as DNA: TGTGCCAGCAGTCAACCCGCCCTAGCGCGATATGAGCAGTACTTC.

The chain is built from TRBV15 and TRBJ1-1, with D hard to call. The germline V gene has CDR1 LNHNV and CDR2 YYDKDF (reference sequence). This CDR3 has 13 amino acids. The germline V and J ends were trimmed by 5 bases and 1 base, with 8 bases remaining between them. The CDR3 loop is CATSVRTNTEAFF. The CDR3 nucleotides read TGTGCCACCAGCGTGCGTACGAACACTGAAGCTTTCTTT.